One sample yielded the 18 T cell receptor beta chains listed below, sequenced in a study of cytomegalovirus exposure and HLA in healthy donors. PCR employed 60 Vbeta and 13 Jbeta primers. Sequencing used immunoSEQ multiplex PCR; TCRdb keeps in-frame clones, though not all of them. The sample carries roughly 100,000 clones, around 77% recorded once. Sequenced sample: PBMCs. The source is a female donor in good health and CMV-seronegative.

This clone was seen only once. This rearrangement joins TRBV7-9 to TRBJ2-7; D is unresolved. V was pared by 1 base and J by 3 bases, with 10 bases between. This CDR3 contains 14 residues. The germline gives CDR1 SEHNR, CDR2 FQNEAQ (reference sequence). The chain's CDR3 is CASSLDPAYYEQYF. CDR3 bases: TGTGCCAGCAGCTTAGACCCAGCGTACTACGAGCAGTACTTC. The full variable domain, with the rest looked up from reference TRBV7-9 and TRBJ2-7, is DTGVSQNPRHKITKRGQNVTFRCDPISEHNRLYWYRQTLGQGPEFLTYFQNEAQLEKSRLLSDRFSAERPKGSFSTLEIQRTEQGDSAMYLCASSLDPAYYEQYFGPGTRLTVT.

The V gene is TRBV5-1, the J gene TRBJ1-1; TRBD1 might be the D (5 bases). The V and J ends lost 4 bases and 1 base respectively, with 14 bases between them. Germline V gene lookup returns CDR1 SGHRS and CDR2 YFSETQ. CDR3 length: 15 amino acids. The CDR3 DNA follows: TGCGCCAGCAGCGCGGGGGGGGGAGAGAACACTGAAGCTTTCTTT. Encoded protein: CASSAGGGENTEAFF.

V gene TRBV6-5 combines with J gene TRBJ2-5, with D maybe TRBD2 (5 bases). The CDR3 totals 14 residues. The V and J ends lost 2 bases and 2 bases respectively, with 9 bases between them. Germline values: CDR1 MNHEY, CDR2 SVGAGI. The DNA of the CDR3 is TGTGCCAGCAGTTACGGAACTAGTCAAGAGACCCAGTACTTC. Translating gives CASSYGTSQETQYF.

CDR3 amino acids: CASSEARGTGRDEQYF. The CDR3 DNA reads TGTGCCAGCAGTGAAGCGCGGGGGACAGGGAGGGACGAGCAGTACTTC. The chain recombines TRBV2 with TRBJ2-7; 9 bases match TRBD1. CDR1 SNHLY and CDR2 FYNNEI come from the germline V gene. V lost 0 bases and J lost 5; bases outside the gene matches: 8. The CDR3 covers 16 residues.

The chain couples TRBV19 to TRBJ2-1, with D possibly being TRBD1 (6 bases). The CDR3 has 15 amino acids. Germline V lookup: CDR1 LNHDA, CDR2 SQIVND (reference sequence). Trimming left V 1 base short and J 10 bases short, with 17 bases between. CDR3 residues: CASSIGETGPREQFF. The CDR3 DNA is TGTGCCAGTAGTATAGGGGAGACAGGCCCCAGGGAGCAGTTCTTC.

The V gene is TRBV6-1, the J gene TRBJ2-4; the D gene is possibly TRBD2 (6 bases). The V end was cut by 2 bases, the J end by 11 bases, with 13 bases between. The CDR3 covers 13 residues. CDR1 is MNHNS, CDR2 SASEGT, per germline. The CDR3 loop reads CASSEWRVPFQYF. CDR3 in DNA: TGTGCCAGCAGTGAATGGAGGGTCCCCTTTCAGTACTTC.

This clone was observed a single time. The genes are TRBV18 and TRBJ1-1; TRBD1 matches 8 bases. This CDR3 has 14 amino acids. The J segment lost 1 base and the V segment lost 5 bases, leaving 3 bases of the junction unmatched. The germline V gene encodes CDR1 KGHSH and CDR2 LQKENI. CDR3 loop: CASSVGQGNTEAFF. The CDR3 coding sequence is TGTGCCAGCTCAGTCGGACAGGGGAACACTGAAGCTTTCTTT.

The chain links TRBV6-1 to TRBJ1-1, with D perhaps TRBD1 (6 bases). This CDR3 has 14 amino acids. Trimming shortened V by 6 bases and J by 5 bases, and 16 bases separated the two germline ends. Germline V gene data show CDR1 as MNHNS and CDR2 as SASEGT. The CDR3 is CASSQQGDKTEAFF. The DNA of the CDR3 is TGTGCCAGCAGCCAACAGGGAGATAAGACTGAAGCTTTCTTT.

J is TRBJ1-1 and V is TRBV14; TRBD1 matches 9 bases. V lost 7 bases to trimming and J lost 0 bases; unmatched junction nucleotides: 12. This CDR3 contains 17 residues. Germline loops: CDR1 SGHDN, CDR2 FVKESK. The CDR3 DNA follows: TGTGCCAGCAAGGTTCTGGACAGGGGCTACATGAACACTGAAGCTTTCTTT. Its protein product is CASKVLDRGYMNTEAFF.

This clone was detected only a few times. This sequence joins TRBV6-4 and TRBJ2-3; 11 bases are shared with TRBD2. There are 15 residues in the CDR3. Germline assignment: CDR1 MRHNA and CDR2 SNTAGT. V trimming: 5 bases; J trimming: 0 bases; junction bases outside the gene matches: 1. CDR3 DNA: TGTGCCAGCAGTTGGACTAGCGGGAGCACAGATACGCAGTATTTT. As protein: CASSWTSGSTDTQYF.

The chain combines TRBV5-4 with TRBJ1-2; 8 positions agree with TRBD1. Looked up from germline, CDR1 is SGHNT and CDR2 is YYREEE (reference sequence). This CDR3 comprises 13 residues. The V segment lost 8 bases and the J segment 4 bases; nucleotides outside the gene matches: 7. The CDR3 DNA sequence: TGTGCCAGTACAGGGGGACGCTCCTATGGCTACACCTTC. Amino acids: CASTGGRSYGYTF.

In DNA form, the CDR3 reads TGCAGCGTTCCCGACTACCAAGAGACCCAGTACTTC. This sequence encodes CSVPDYQETQYF. This chain uses TRBV29-1 with TRBJ2-5, with unresolved D. The CDR3 totals 12 residues. Trimming shortened V by 5 bases and J by 0 bases, and 7 bases separated the two germline ends. Germline CDR1 SQVTM, CDR2 ANQGSEA.

This chain connects TRBV6-5 to TRBJ1-1; D remains unclear. The germline CDR1 and CDR2 sequences are MNHEY and SVGAGI. This CDR3 contains 15 residues. The V and J ends lost 2 bases and 1 base respectively, with 11 bases between them. The CDR3 DNA is TGTGCCAGCAGTTACGGTCTACTTAGGAACACTGAAGCTTTCTTT. Protein: CASSYGLLRNTEAFF.

This clone was picked up a small number of times. The chain couples TRBV7-2 to TRBJ1-2; TRBD1 is a possible D gene (6 bases). There are 19 residues in the CDR3. V lost 3 bases and J 2 bases, leaving 25 bases between the germline ends. CDR1 and CDR2 (germline): SGHTA, FQGNSA. In DNA form, the CDR3 reads TGTGCCAGCAGCTTCCCGGGGCGGCAGGGGATTTTAGGGAACTATGGCTACACCTTC. Its protein product is CASSFPGRQGILGNYGYTF.

This chain connects TRBV27 to TRBJ2-7; 7 bases are shared with TRBD1. The CDR3 is made up of 11 amino acids. CDR1 MNHEY and CDR2 SMNVEV come from the germline V gene (reference sequence). V lost 8 bases to trimming and J lost 3 bases; unmatched junction nucleotides: 1. The DNA of the CDR3 is TGTGCCAGCGGGACAGACTACGAGCAGTACTTC. Residues: CASGTDYEQYF.

This clone has only a few counts. The chain has TRBV19 and TRBJ1-3; no definite D call. Germline assignment: CDR1 LNHDA and CDR2 SQIVND (reference sequence). V lost 4 bases and J lost 0, with 13 bases in between. CDR3 length: 16 amino acids. The CDR3, as DNA: TGTGCCAGTAGTACCTCCGGGATCACCTCTGGAAACACCATATATTTT. It translates to CASSTSGITSGNTIYF.

The chain couples TRBV5-1 to TRBJ1-6; TRBD1 aligns across 8 bases. Germline trimming cut 4 bases from V and 2 bases from J; bases unmatched to any gene: 8. The CDR3 length is 17 residues. Germline CDR1 SGHRS, CDR2 YFSETQ. CDR3 amino acids: CASSLKGQAAYNSPLHF. The DNA of the CDR3 is TGCGCCAGCAGCCTTAAGGGACAGGCCGCCTATAATTCACCCCTCCACTTT.

The J gene is TRBJ2-3, the V gene TRBV30; no clear D gene. This CDR3 has 13 residues. Germline CDR1 is GTSNPN and CDR2 is SVGIG (reference sequence). The V end lost 2 bases, the J end lost 0 bases, and 6 bases lay between the germline ends. CDR3: CAWSKTSTDTQYF. The DNA for the CDR3 is TGTGCCTGGAGTAAGACTAGCACAGATACGCAGTATTTT.